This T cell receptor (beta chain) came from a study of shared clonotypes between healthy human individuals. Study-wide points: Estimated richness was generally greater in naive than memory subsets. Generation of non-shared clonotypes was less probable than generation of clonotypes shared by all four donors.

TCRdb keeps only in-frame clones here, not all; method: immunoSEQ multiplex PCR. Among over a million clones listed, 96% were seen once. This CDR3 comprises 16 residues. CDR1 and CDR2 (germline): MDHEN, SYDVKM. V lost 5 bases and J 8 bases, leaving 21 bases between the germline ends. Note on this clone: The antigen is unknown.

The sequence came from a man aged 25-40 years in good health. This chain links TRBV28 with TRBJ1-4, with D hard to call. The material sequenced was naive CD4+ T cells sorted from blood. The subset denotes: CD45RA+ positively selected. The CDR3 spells CASSTREGLAREKLFF. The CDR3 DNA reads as TGTGCCAGCAGTACCCGGGAGGGCTTGGCTAGGGAAAAACTGTTTTTT.